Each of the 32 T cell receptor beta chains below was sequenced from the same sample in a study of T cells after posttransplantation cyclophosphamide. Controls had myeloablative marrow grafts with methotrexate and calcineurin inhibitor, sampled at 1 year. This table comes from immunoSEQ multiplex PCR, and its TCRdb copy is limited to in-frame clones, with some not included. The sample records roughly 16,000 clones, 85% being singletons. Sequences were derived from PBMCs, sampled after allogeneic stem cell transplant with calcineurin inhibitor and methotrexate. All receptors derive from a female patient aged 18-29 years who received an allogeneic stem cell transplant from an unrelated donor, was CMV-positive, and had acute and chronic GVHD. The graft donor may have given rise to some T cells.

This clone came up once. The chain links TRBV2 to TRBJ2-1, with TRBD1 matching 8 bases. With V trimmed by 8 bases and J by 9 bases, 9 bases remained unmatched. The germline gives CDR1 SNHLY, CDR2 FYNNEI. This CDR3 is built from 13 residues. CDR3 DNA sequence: TGTGCCAGCGGACAGGGATCATTCTCTGAGCAGTTCTTC. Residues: CASGQGSFSEQFF.

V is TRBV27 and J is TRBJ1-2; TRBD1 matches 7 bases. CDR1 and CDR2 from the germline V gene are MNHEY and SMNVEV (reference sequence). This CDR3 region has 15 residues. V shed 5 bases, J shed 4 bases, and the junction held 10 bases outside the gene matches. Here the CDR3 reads CASSPPGGRGYGYTF. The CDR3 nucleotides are TGTGCCAGCAGTCCACCAGGGGGTAGGGGCTATGGCTACACCTTC.

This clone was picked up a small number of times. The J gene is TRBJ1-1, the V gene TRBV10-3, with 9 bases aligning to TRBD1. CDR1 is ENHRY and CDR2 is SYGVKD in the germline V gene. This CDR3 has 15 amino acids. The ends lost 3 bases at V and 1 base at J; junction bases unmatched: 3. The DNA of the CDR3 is TGTGCCATCAGTGACAAACAGGGGGCGAACACTGAAGCTTTCTTT. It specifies CAISDKQGANTEAFF.

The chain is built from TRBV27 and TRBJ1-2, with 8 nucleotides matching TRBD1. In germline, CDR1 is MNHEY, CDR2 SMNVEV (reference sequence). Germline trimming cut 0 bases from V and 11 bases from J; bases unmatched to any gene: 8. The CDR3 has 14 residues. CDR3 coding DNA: TGTGCCAGCAGTTTATCGGTGGACAGGGTCGGGTACACCTTC. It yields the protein CASSLSVDRVGYTF.

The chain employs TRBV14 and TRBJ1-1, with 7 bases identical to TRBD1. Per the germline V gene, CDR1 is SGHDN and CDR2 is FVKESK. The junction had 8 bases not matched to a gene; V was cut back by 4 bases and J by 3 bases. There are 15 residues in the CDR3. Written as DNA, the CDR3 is TGTGCCAGCAGCCCATTCGACAGGGCGGACACTGAAGCTTTCTTT. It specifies CASSPFDRADTEAFF.

The CDR3 reads CASSLGGDFYNEQFF. In nucleotides, the CDR3 is TGTGCCAGCAGCTTGGGTGGGGACTTCTACAATGAGCAGTTCTTC. This chain joins TRBV5-8 and TRBJ2-1, with TRBD2 as a possible D gene (6 bases). Germline V gene data show CDR1 as SGHTS and CDR2 as YDEGEE. V was shortened by 0 bases and J by 3 bases, with 10 bases between the two germline ends. The CDR3 runs to 15 residues.

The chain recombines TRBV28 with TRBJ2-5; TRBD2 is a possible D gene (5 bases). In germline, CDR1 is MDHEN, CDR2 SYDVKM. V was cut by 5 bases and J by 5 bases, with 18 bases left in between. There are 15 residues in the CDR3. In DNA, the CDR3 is TGTGCCAGCAGTCCCTTGGGCAGCCGAGGGGAGACCCAGTACTTC. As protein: CASSPLGSRGETQYF.

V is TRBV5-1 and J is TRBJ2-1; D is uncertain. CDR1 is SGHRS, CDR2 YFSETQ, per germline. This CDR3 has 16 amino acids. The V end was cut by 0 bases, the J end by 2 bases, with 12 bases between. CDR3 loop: CASSLVVASTYNEQFF. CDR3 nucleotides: TGCGCCAGCAGCTTGGTAGTAGCATCGACCTACAATGAGCAGTTCTTC.

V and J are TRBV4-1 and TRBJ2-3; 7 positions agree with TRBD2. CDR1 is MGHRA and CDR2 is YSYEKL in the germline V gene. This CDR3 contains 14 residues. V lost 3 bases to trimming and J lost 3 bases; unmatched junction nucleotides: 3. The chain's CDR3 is CASSQGEGTDTQYF. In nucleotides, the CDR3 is TGCGCCAGCAGCCAGGGGGAGGGTACAGATACGCAGTATTTT.

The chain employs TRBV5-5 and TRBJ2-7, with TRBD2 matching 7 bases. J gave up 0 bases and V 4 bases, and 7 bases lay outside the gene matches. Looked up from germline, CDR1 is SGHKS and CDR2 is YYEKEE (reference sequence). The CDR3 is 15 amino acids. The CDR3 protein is CASSRLAAFSYEQYF. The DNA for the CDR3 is TGTGCCAGCAGCCGTCTAGCGGCGTTCTCCTACGAGCAGTACTTC.

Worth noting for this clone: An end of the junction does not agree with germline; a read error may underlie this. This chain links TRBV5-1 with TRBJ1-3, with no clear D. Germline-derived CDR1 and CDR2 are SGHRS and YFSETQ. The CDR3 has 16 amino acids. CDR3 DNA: TGCGCCAGCAGCTTGGCCGTGGGTAGCTCTGGAAACGCCATATATTTT. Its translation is CASSLAVGSSGNAIYF.

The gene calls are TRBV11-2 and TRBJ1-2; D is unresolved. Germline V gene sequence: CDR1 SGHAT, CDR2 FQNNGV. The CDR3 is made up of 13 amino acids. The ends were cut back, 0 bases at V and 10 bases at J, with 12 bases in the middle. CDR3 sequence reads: CASSLDPTRFYTF. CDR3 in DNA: TGTGCCAGCAGCTTAGATCCGACTCGGTTCTACACCTTC.

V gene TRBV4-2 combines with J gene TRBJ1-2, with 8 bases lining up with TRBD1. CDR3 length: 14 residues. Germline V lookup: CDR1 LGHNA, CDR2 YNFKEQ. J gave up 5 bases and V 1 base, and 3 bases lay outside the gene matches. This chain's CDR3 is CASSQGDRWYGYTF. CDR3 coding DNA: TGTGCCAGCAGCCAAGGGGACAGGTGGTATGGCTACACCTTC.

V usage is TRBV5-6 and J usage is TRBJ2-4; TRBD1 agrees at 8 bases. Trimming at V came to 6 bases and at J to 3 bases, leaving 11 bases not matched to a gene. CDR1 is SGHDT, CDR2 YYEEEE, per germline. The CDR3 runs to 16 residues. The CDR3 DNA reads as TGTGCCAGCACCGAACAGGGGGTATTTGACAAAAACATTCAGTACTTC. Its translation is CASTEQGVFDKNIQYF.

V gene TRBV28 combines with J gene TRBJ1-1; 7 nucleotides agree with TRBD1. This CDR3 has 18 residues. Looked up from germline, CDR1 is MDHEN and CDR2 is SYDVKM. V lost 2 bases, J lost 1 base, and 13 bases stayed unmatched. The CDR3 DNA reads TGTGCCAGCAGTTTAGTGGACGTCCCGGGACAGAAGAACACTGAAGCTTTCTTT. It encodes CASSLVDVPGQKNTEAFF. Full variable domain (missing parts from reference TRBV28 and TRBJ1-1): DVKVTQSSRYLVKRTGEKVFLECVQDMDHENMFWYRQDPGLGLRLIYFSYDVKMKEKGDIPEGYSVSREKKERFSLILESASTNQTSMYLCASSLVDVPGQKNTEAFFGQGTRLTVV.

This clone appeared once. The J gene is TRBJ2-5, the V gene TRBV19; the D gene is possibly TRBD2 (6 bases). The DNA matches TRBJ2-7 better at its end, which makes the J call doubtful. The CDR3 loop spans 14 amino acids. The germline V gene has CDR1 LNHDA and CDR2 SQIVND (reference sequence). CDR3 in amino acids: CASTPGTGTYEQYF. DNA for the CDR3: TGTGCCAGTACCCCCGGGACTGGAACCTACGAGCAGTACTTC.

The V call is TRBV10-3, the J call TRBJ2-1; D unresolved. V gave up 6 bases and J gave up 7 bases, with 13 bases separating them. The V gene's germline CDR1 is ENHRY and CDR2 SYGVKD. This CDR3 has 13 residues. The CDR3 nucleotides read TGTGCCATCAGCCGACAATCTGTTAATGAGCAGTTCTTC. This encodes CAISRQSVNEQFF.

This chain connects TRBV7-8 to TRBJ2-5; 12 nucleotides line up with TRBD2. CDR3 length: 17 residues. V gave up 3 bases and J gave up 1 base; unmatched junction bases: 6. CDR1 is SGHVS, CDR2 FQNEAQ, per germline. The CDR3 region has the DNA TGTGCCAGCAGCTTTGGACTAGCGGGGACCCTCCAAGAGACCCAGTACTTC. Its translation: CASSFGLAGTLQETQYF.

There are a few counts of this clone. CDR3 in amino acids: CASSLVLAVRPVSEQFF. CDR3 DNA sequence: TGTGCCAGCAGTTTAGTCCTAGCGGTCCGGCCCGTTAGTGAGCAGTTCTTC. This rearrangement joins TRBV28 to TRBJ2-1; 7 positions agree with TRBD2. The CDR3 is 17 residues long. Per germline, CDR1 MDHEN and CDR2 SYDVKM. J was trimmed by 9 bases and V by 2 bases; bases with no gene match: 16. Combining the CDR3 with reference TRBV28 and TRBJ2-1 gives the whole variable domain DVKVTQSSRYLVKRTGEKVFLECVQDMDHENMFWYRQDPGLGLRLIYFSYDVKMKEKGDIPEGYSVSREKKERFSLILESASTNQTSMYLCASSLVLAVRPVSEQFFGPGTRLTVL.

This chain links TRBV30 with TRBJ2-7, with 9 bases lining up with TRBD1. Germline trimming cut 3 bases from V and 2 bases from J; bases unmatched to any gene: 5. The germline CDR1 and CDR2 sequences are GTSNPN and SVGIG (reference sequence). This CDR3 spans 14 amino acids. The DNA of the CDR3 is TGTGCCTGGAGCACCGGGACAGGGACCTACGAGCAGTACTTC. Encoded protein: CAWSTGTGTYEQYF. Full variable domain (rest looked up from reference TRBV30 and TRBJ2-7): SQTIHQWPATLVQPVGSPLSLECTVEGTSNPNLYWYRQAAGRGLQLLFYSVGIGQISSEVPQNLSASRPQDRQFILSSKKLLLSDSGFYLCAWSTGTGTYEQYFGPGTRLTVT.

CDR3 coding DNA: TGTGCCAGCTCAACCTTGGACTCACTCGAGCAGTACTTC. It yields the protein CASSTLDSLEQYF. This chain links TRBV18 with TRBJ2-7; D possibly corresponds to TRBD2 (5 bases). Per the germline V gene, CDR1 is KGHSH and CDR2 is LQKENI. The CDR3 consists of 13 residues. The germline V and J ends were trimmed by 5 bases and 6 bases, with 14 bases remaining between them. The variable domain in full, completed from reference TRBV18 and TRBJ2-7, reads NAGVMQNPRHLVRRRGQEARLRCSPMKGHSHVYWYRQLPEEGLKFMVYLQKENIIDESGMPKERFSAEFPKEGPSILRIQQVVRGDSAAYFCASSTLDSLEQYFGPGTRLTVT.

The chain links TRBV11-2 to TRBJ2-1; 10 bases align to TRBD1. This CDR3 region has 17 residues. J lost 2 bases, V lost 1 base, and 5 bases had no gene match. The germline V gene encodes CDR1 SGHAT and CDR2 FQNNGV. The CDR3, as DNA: TGTGCCAGCAGCTTAGGGACCGGGACAGGGGCCTACAATGAGCAGTTCTTC. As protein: CASSLGTGTGAYNEQFF.

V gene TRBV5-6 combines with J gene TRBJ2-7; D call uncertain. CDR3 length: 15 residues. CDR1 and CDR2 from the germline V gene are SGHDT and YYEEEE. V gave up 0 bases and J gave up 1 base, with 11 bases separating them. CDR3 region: CASSLAGAVSYEQYF. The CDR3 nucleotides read TGTGCCAGCAGCTTGGCCGGTGCGGTTTCCTACGAGCAGTACTTC. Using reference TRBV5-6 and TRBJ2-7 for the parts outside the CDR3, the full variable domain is DAGVTQSPTHLIKTRGQQVTLRCSPKSGHDTVSWYQQALGQGPQFIFQYYEEEERQRGNFPDRFSGHQFPNYSSELNVNALLLGDSALYLCASSLAGAVSYEQYFGPGTRLTVT.

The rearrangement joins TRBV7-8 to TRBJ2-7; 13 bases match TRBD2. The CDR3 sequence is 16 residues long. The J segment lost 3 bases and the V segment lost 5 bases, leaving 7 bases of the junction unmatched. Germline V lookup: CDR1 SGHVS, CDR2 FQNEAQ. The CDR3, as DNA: TGTGCCAGCAGCCCCGAGGGACTAGCGGGATTCTACGAGCAGTACTTC. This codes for CASSPEGLAGFYEQYF.

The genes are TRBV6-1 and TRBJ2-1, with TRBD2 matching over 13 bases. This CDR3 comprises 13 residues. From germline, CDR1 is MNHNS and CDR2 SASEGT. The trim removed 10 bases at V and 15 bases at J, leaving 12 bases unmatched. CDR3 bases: TGTGCCACGGAACCGGGACTAGCGGGAAAGTTGTTCTTC. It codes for CATEPGLAGKLFF.

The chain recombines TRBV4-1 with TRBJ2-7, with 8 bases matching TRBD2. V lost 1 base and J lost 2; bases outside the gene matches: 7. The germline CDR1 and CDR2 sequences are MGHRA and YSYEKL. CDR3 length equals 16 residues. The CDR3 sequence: CASSQGPTGGPYEQYF. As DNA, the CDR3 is TGCGCCAGCAGCCAAGGGCCGACGGGAGGGCCCTACGAGCAGTACTTC.

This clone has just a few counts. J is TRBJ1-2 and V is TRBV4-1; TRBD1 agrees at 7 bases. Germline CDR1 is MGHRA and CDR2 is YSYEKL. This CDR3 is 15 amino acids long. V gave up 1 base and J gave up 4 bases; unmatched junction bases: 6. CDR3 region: CASSQGYEGAYGYTF. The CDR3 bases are TGCGCCAGCAGCCAAGGATATGAGGGGGCCTATGGCTACACCTTC.

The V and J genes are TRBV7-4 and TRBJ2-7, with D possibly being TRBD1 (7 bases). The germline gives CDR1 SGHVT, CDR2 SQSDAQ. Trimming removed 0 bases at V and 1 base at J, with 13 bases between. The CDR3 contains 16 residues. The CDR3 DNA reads TGTGCCAGCAGCTTAGCTGAACAGGGGAGGTCCTACGAGCAGTACTTC. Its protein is CASSLAEQGRSYEQYF.

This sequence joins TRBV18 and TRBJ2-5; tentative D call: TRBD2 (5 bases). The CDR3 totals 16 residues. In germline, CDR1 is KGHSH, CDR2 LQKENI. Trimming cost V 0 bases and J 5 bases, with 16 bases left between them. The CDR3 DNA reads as TGTGCCAGCTCACCACCTCCAGGACGTCCGGGGGAGACCCAGTACTTC. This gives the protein CASSPPPGRPGETQYF.

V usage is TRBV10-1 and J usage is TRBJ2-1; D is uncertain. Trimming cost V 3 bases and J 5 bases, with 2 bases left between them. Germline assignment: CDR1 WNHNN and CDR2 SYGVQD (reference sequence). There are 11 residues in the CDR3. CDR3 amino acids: CASSDNNEQFF. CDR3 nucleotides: TGCGCCAGCAGTGATAACAATGAGCAGTTCTTC.

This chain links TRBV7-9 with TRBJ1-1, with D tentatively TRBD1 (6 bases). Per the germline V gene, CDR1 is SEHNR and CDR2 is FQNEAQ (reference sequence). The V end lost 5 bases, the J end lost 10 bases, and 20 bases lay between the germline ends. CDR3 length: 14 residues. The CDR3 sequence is CASSPPGGRAGAFF. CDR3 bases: TGTGCCAGCAGCCCTCCGGGGGGGCGAGCTGGAGCTTTCTTT.

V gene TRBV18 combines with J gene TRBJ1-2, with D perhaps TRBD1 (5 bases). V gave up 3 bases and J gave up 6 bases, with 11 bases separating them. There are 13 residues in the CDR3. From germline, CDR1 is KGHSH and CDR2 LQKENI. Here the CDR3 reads CASSPRDRDGYTF. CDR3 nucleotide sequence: TGTGCCAGCTCACCGCGGGACCGGGATGGCTACACCTTC.